The T cell receptor beta chain under discussion was sequenced for a study of T cell repertoires in cytomegalovirus infection. Overall study: Shared public TCR beta signatures pointed to both CMV infection and a matching HLA type. Points from the study as a whole: Clonotypes of TCR beta that were HLA-C-restricted and CMV-specific dominated the ex vivo response.

As to this clonotype: The antigen remains unidentified.

MiXCR, run by TCRdb on the reads, gives a single entry per CDR3 protein. This sample has about 52,000 distinct CDR3 sequences, with over 15% found just once. The CDR3 extends over 22 amino acids. V lost 5 bases to trimming and J lost 3 bases; unmatched junction nucleotides: 25. Germline V CDR1 and CDR2: SEHNR, FQNEAQ (reference sequence). This receptor was identified in a human donor in good health (CMV status not recorded). Some clones in this sample may be carry-over from other donors' samples. The material was CD8+ T cells from cultured PBMCs, obtained from culture after CMV antigen stimulation. The chain links TRBV7-9 to TRBJ2-1; 10 nucleotides agree with TRBD2. The CDR3 DNA sequence: TGTGCCAGCAGCCCCCAGACCTTAGCGGGAGGATTCTGGGAGGGTCGCTACAATGAGCAGTTCTTC. Translating it yields CASSPQTLAGGFWEGRYNEQFF. Looking up the rest from reference TRBV7-9 and TRBJ2-1 gives the full variable domain: DTGVSQNPRHKITKRGQNVTFRCDPISEHNRLYWYRQTLGQGPEFLTYFQNEAQLEKSRLLSDRFSAERPKGSFSTLEIQRTEQGDSAMYLCASSPQTLAGGFWEGRYNEQFFGPGTRLTVL.